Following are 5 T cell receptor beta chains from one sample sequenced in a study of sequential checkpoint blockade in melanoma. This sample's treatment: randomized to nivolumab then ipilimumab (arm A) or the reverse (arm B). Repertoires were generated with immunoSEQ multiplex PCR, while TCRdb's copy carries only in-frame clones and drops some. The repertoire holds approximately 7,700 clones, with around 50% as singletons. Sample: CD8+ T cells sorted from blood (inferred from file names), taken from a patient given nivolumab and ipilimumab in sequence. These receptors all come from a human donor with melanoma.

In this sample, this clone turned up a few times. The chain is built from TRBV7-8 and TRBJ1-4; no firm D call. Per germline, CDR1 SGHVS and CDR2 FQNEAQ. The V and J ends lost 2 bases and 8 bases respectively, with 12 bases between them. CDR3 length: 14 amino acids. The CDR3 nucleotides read TGTGCCAGCAGCTTACTTAGGCTAGGCGAAAAACTGTTTTTT. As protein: CASSLLRLGEKLFF.

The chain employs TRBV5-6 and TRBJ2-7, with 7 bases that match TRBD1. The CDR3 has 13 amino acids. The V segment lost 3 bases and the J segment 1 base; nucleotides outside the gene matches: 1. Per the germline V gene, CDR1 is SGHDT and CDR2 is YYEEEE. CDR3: CASSWGQSYEQYF. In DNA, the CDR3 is TGTGCCAGCAGCTGGGGACAGTCCTACGAGCAGTACTTC. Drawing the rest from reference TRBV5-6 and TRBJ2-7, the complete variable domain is DAGVTQSPTHLIKTRGQQVTLRCSPKSGHDTVSWYQQALGQGPQFIFQYYEEEERQRGNFPDRFSGHQFPNYSSELNVNALLLGDSALYLCASSWGQSYEQYFGPGTRLTVT.

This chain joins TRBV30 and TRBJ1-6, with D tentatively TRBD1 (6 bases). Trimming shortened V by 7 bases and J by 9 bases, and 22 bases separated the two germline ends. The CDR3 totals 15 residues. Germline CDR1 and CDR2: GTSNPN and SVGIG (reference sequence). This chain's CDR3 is CASNGVGQLFSPLHF. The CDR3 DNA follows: TGTGCCTCTAATGGGGTCGGACAGCTGTTTTCACCCCTCCACTTT.

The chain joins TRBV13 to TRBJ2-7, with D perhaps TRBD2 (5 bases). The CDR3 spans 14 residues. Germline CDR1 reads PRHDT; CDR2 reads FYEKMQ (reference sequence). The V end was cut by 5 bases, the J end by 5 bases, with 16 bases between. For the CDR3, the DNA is TGTGCCAGCAGCGACGGACTGATGAGGAACGAGCAGTACTTC. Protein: CASSDGLMRNEQYF. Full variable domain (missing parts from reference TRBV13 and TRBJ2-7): AAGVIQSPRHLIKEKRETATLKCYPIPRHDTVYWYQQGPGQDPQFLISFYEKMQSDKGSIPDRFSAQQFSDYHSELNMSSLELGDSALYFCASSDGLMRNEQYFGPGTRLTVT.

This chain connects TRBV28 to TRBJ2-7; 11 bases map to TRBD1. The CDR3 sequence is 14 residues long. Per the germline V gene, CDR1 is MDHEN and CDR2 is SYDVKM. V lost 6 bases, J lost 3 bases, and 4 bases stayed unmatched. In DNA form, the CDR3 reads TGTGCCAGCAGGCGGGACAGGGGGAACTACGAGCAGTACTTC. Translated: CASRRDRGNYEQYF.